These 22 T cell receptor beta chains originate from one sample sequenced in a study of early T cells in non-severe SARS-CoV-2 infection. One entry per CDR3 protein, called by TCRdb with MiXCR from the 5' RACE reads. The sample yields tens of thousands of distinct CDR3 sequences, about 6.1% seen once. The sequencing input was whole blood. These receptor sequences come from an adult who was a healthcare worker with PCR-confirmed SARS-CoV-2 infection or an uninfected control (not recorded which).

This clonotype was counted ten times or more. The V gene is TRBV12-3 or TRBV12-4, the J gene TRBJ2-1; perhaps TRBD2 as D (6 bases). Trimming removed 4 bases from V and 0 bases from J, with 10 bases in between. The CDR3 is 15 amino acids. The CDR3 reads CASSSGTRSYNEQFF. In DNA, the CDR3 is TGTGCCAGCAGTTCCGGGACTCGCTCCTACAATGAGCAGTTCTTC.

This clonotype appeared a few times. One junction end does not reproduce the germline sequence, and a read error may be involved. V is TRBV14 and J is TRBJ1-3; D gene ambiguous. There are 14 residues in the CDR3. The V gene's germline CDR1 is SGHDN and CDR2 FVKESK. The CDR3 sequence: CASSQGSSENTIYF. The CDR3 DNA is TGTGCCAGCAGCCAAGGGAGCTCTGAAAACACCATATATTTT.

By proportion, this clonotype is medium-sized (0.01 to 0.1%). CDR3 amino acids: CASSFGRSDTQYF. The CDR3 bases are TGTGCCAGCAGTTTTGGGCGATCAGATACGCAGTATTTT. The chain carries TRBV12-3 or TRBV12-4 and TRBJ2-3; D ambiguous. The CDR3 is 13 amino acids. Trimming took off 3 bases at V and 4 bases at J, with 8 bases between the two ends.

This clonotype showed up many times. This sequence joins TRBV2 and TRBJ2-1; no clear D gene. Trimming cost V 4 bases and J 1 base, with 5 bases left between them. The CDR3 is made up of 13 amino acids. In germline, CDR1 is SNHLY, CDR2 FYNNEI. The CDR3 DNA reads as TGTGCCAGCAGTGTTCTTTCCTACAATGAGCAGTTCTTC. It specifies CASSVLSYNEQFF.

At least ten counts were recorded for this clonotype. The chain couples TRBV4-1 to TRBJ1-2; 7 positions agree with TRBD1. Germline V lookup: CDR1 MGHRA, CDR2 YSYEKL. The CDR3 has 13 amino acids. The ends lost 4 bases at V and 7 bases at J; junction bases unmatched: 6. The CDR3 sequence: CASSPGQVPGYTF. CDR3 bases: TGCGCCAGCAGCCCTGGACAGGTCCCTGGCTACACCTTC.

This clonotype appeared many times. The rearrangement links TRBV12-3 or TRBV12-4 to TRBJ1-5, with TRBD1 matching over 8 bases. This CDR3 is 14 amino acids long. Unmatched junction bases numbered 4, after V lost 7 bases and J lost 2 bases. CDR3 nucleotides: TGTGCCAGCACCATACAGGGGGGCAATCAGCCCCAGCATTTT. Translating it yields CASTIQGGNQPQHF.

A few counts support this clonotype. The CDR3 reads CSALTSGGASYNEQFF. The CDR3 coding sequence is TGCAGTGCCTTGACTAGCGGGGGGGCCTCCTACAATGAGCAGTTCTTC. The V call is TRBV20-1, the J call TRBJ2-1; 14 bases fit TRBD2. Germline values: CDR1 DFQATT, CDR2 SNEGSKA (reference sequence). The CDR3 covers 16 residues. V lost 6 bases, J lost 0 bases, and 4 bases stayed unmatched.

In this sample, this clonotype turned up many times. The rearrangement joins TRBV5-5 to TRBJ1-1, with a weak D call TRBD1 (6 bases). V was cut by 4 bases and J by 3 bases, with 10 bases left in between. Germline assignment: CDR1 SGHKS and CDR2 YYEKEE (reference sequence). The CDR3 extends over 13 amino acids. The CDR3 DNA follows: TGTGCCAGCAGCGCTACAGGGTACACTGAAGCTTTCTTT. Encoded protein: CASSATGYTEAFF.

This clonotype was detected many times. In nucleotides, the CDR3 is TGTGCCAGCAGTCCCTCCTACCGCCCCACCACCGGCTACACCTTC. Translated: CASSPSYRPTTGYTF. The chain employs TRBV27 and TRBJ1-2; D uncertain. The V and J ends lost 5 bases and 8 bases respectively, with 21 bases between them. The germline gives CDR1 MNHEY, CDR2 SMNVEV (reference sequence). The CDR3 sequence is 15 residues long.

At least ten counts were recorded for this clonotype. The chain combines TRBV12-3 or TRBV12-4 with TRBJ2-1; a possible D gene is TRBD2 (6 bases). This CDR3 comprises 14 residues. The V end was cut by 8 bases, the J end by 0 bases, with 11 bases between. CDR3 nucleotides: TGTGCCAGCTCCGCGGGGAGCTCCTACAATGAGCAGTTCTTC. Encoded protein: CASSAGSSYNEQFF.

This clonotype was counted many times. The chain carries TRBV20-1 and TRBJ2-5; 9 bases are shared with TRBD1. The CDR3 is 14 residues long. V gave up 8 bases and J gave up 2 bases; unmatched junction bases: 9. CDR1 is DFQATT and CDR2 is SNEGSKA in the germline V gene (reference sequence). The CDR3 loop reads CSSTQGTGQETQYF. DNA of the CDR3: TGCAGTTCCACCCAGGGGACAGGGCAAGAGACCCAGTACTTC.

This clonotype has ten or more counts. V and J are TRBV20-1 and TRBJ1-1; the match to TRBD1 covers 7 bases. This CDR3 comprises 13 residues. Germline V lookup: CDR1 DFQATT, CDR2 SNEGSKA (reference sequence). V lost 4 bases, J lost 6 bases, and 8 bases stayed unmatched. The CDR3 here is CSATTGPIPEAFF. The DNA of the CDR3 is TGCAGTGCTACGACAGGGCCCATCCCTGAAGCTTTCTTT.

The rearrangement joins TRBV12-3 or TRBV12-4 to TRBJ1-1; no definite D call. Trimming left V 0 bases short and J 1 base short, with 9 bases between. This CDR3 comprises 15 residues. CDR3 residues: CASSLALQGNTEAFF. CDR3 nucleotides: TGTGCCAGCAGTTTAGCGCTGCAAGGGAACACTGAAGCTTTCTTT.

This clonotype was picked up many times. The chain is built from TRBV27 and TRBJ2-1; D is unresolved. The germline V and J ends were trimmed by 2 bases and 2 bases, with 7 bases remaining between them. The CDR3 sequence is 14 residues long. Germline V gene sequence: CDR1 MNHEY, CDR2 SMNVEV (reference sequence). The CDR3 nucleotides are TGTGCCAGCAGTTTAGGCCAAGCCTACAATGAGCAGTTCTTC. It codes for CASSLGQAYNEQFF.

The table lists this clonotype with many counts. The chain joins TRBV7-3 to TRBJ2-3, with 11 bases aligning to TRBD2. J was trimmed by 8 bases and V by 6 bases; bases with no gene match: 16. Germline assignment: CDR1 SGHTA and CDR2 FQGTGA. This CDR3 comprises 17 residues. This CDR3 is CASSKAPRLAGGFTQYF. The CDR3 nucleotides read TGTGCCAGCAGTAAGGCCCCCAGGCTAGCGGGAGGATTTACGCAGTATTTT.

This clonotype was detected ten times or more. CDR3 loop: CASSKLRWDTKPGEQFF. CDR3 DNA: TGTGCCAGCAGCAAATTAAGGTGGGACACGAAACCGGGTGAGCAGTTCTTC. The chain employs TRBV21-1 and TRBJ2-1; the listed D gene, TRBD1, was not tested against the DNA. TRBV21-1 is tagged as a pseudogene. The CDR3 runs 17 residues.

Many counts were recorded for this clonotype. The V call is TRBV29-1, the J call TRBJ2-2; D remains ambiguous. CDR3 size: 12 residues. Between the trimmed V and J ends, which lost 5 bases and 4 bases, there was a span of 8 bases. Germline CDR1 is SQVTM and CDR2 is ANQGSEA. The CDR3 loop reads CSVPRGTGELFF. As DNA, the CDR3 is TGCAGCGTTCCCCGCGGCACCGGGGAGCTGTTTTTT.

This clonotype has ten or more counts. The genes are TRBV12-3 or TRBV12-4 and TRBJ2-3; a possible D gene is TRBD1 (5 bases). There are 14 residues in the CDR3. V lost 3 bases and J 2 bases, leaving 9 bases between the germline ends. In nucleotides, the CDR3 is TGTGCCAGCAGTTTGGGGCGGAACACAGATACGCAGTATTTT. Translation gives CASSLGRNTDTQYF.

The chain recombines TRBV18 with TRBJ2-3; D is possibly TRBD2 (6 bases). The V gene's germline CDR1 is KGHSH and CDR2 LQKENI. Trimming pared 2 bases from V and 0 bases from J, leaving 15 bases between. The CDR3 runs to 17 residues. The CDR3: CASSPIPLAPSTDTQYF. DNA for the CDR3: TGTGCCAGCTCACCAATTCCTCTAGCGCCAAGCACAGATACGCAGTATTTT.

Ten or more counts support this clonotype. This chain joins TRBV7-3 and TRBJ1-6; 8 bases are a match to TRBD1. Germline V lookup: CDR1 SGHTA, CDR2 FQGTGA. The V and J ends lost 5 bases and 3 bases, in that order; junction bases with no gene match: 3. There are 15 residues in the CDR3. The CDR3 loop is CASSPGTGYNSPLHF. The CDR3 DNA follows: TGTGCCAGCAGCCCGGGGACAGGCTATAATTCACCCCTCCACTTT.

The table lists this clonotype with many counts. CDR3 in amino acids: CASSLTLAGEQYF. The CDR3 bases are TGTGCCAGCAGTTTAACACTGGCAGGCGAGCAGTACTTC. This chain joins TRBV27 and TRBJ2-7; D gene uncertain. V was clipped by 2 bases and J by 6 bases, with 11 bases between them. This CDR3 contains 13 residues. Germline values: CDR1 MNHEY, CDR2 SMNVEV (reference sequence).

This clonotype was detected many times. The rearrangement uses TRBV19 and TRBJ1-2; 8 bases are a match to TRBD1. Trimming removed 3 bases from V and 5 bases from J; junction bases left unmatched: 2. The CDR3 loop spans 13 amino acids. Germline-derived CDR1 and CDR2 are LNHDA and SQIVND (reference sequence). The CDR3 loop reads CASSIDRGYGYTF. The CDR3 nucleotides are TGTGCCAGTAGTATCGACAGGGGATATGGCTACACCTTC.